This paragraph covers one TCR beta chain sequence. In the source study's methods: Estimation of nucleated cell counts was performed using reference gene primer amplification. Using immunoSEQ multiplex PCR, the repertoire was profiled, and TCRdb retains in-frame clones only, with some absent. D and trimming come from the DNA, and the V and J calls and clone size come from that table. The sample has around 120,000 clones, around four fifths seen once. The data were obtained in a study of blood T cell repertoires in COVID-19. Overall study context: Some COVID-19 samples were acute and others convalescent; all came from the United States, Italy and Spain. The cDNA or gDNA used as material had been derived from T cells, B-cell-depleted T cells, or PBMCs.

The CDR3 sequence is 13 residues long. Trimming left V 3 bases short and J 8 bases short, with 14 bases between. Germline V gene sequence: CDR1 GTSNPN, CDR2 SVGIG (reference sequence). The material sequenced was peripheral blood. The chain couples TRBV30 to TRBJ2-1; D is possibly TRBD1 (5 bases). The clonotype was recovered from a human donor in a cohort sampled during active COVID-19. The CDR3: CAWSSVIGDEQFF. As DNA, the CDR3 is TGTGCCTGGAGCTCCGTGATAGGGGATGAGCAGTTCTTC.